This T cell receptor beta chain was captured in a study of blood T cell repertoires in COVID-19. Study overall: COVID-19 samples from acute and convalescent phases originated in the United States, Italy and Spain. Sample material is recorded as cDNA or gDNA derived from T cells, B-cell-depleted T cells, or PBMCs.

Authors' analysis steps: Estimated nucleated cell counts came from reference gene primer amplification. The table came from immunoSEQ multiplex PCR; TCRdb's copy has only in-frame clones and leaves some out. For V, J and clone size, that table is used; D and trimming come from the DNA. The sample contains around 68,000 clones, around 90% of which appear only once. The source of this sequence is a man in his fifties with active COVID-19. Sequences were obtained from peripheral blood.

CDR3 DNA: TGCAGCGTCAATGGCGTAGCGGACACCGGGGAGCTGTTTTTT. This gives the protein CSVNGVADTGELFF. The rearrangement links TRBV29-1 to TRBJ2-2, with D possibly TRBD2 on 6 matching bases. Trimming pared 6 bases from V and 3 bases from J, leaving 14 bases between. The CDR3 totals 14 residues. Germline V gene lookup returns CDR1 SQVTM and CDR2 ANQGSEA.